This T cell receptor beta chain appears in the sequencing data of a study of molecular identifiers for immune sequencing clone quantification. Overall study: The replicates split RNA from around 18,000 or 91,000 naive CD8 cells five ways and sequenced four.

One entry per CDR3 protein results from TCRdb running MiXCR on the PCR reads. Of tens of thousands of distinct CDR3 sequences listed, around 19% were seen once; the top ten hold 0.7% to 0.95%. To note about this clonotype: A read error is possible here, since a much larger clone lies one base away.

Looked up from germline, CDR1 is SGHAT and CDR2 is FQNNGV. The CDR3 has 16 amino acids. Libraries for naive CD8 T cells, which were made from roughly 18,000 to 920,000 sorted cells, drew on 10%, 30% or 50% of the RNA. V and J are TRBV11-2 and TRBJ2-7, with TRBD2 as a possible D gene (6 bases). This receptor was obtained from a human donor in good health. Some libraries in this study had Jurkat cell RNA spiked in. What was sequenced was naive CD8+ T cells from blood, with Jurkat cell RNA spiked in. As to subset: FACS-sorted CD8+CD4-CCR7+CD45RA+ naive T cells. The DNA for the CDR3 is TGTGCCAGCAGCTTAGGGCCGCGCGGGGCCAGCTACGGGCAGTACTTC. Translating it yields CASSLGPRGASYGQYF.